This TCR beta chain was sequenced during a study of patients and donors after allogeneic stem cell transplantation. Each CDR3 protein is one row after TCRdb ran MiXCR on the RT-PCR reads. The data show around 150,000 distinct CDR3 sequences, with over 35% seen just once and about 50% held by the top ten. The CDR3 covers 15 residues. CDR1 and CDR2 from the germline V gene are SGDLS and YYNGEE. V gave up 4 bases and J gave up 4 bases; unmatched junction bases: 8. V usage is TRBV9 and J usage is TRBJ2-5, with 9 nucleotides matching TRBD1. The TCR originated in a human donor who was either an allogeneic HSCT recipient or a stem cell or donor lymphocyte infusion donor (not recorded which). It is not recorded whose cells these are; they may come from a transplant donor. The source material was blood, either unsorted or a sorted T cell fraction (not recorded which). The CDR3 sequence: CASSPNRGPAETQYF. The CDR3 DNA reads TGTGCCAGCAGCCCTAACAGGGGGCCGGCAGAGACCCAGTACTTC.